This T cell receptor beta chain was sequenced for a study of T cells in Graves' hyperthyroidism and ophthalmopathy. General study points: Blood held most thyroid clonotypes expanded above 0.001 frequency.

It was RNA transcripts that yielded the amplified TCR beta CDR3 regions. A set of HTBI primers served as the primers for a first-round RT-PCR of the TCR CDR3. TCRdb itself ran the multiplex PCR reads through MiXCR, one entry per CDR3 protein. The sample lists more than 300,000 distinct CDR3 sequences, over 11% occurring once. CDR1 and CDR2 (germline): MDHEN, SYDVKM. CDR3 length: 16 residues. The ends were cut back, 7 bases at V and 3 bases at J, with 22 bases in the middle. This clonotype appeared a few times. The antigen remains unidentified. This TCR came from a woman in her sixties with Graves' hyperthyroidism. Input material: blood. The rearrangement uses TRBV28 and TRBJ2-7; no clear D gene. CDR3 nucleotides: TGTGCCAGCACCCCTCGCATCCGTGGGGTAGGCTACGAGCAGTACTTC. Its protein product is CASTPRIRGVGYEQYF.